The 26 T cell receptor beta chains below come from one sample, sequenced in a study of T cells after yellow fever vaccination. One entry per CDR3 protein, called by TCRdb with MiXCR from the 5' RACE reads. The sample includes under 200,000 distinct CDR3 sequences, 6.5% to 8.5% seen only once; the top ten take 2.5% to 3%. The specimen comprised CD4+ T cells sorted from PBMCs, sampled 4 to 5 days after the first yellow fever vaccination. The receptors come from a man between 18 and 35 years old who received the YFV17D yellow fever vaccine.

The chain carries TRBV9 and TRBJ2-1; 14 positions agree with TRBD2. Trimming cost V 0 bases and J 7 bases; bases outside gene matches: 6. Germline CDR1 reads SGDLS; CDR2 reads YYNGEE. This CDR3 has 17 amino acids. The CDR3 DNA reads as TGTGCCAGCAGCGTAGAGGGACTAGCGGGAGTGAGGAATGAGCAGTTCTTC. It codes for CASSVEGLAGVRNEQFF.

The table lists this clonotype with many counts. This chain connects TRBV5-6 to TRBJ1-1; possibly TRBD1 for D (5 bases). Germline V lookup: CDR1 SGHDT, CDR2 YYEEEE. Trimming pared 4 bases from V and 4 bases from J, leaving 14 bases between. This CDR3 region has 14 residues. CDR3 nucleotides: TGTGCCAGCAGCCGAAATCCGGGGGGCACTGAAGCTTTCTTT. This codes for CASSRNPGGTEAFF.

This clonotype was counted only a few times. CDR3 coding DNA: TGTGCCAGCAGTCCCGAGGGACACTTGGACCCCTCGTACTTC. Amino acids: CASSPEGHLDPSYF. The rearrangement joins TRBV12-3 or TRBV12-4 to TRBJ2-4; D may be TRBD1 (6 bases). This CDR3 spans 14 amino acids. V was shortened by 5 bases and J by 15 bases, with 23 bases between the two germline ends.

V gene TRBV3-1 combines with J gene TRBJ1-5; 8 bases are a match to TRBD1. Losses at the gene ends were 1 base for V and 6 bases for J; bases not matched to a gene: 5. Germline V gives CDR1 LGHDT, CDR2 YNNKEL (reference sequence). This CDR3 contains 15 residues. The CDR3: CASSQGQGAGQPQHF. The CDR3 nucleotides read TGTGCCAGCAGCCAAGGGCAGGGGGCAGGTCAGCCCCAGCATTTT.

CDR3 sequence (DNA): TGTGCCATCAGTGATTGGTCTGGGACTAGCGGAGGCACAGATACGCAGTATTTT. It codes for CAISDWSGTSGGTDTQYF. This chain joins TRBV10-3 and TRBJ2-3, with 11 bases fitting TRBD2. V lost 3 bases and J lost 1; bases outside the gene matches: 9. This CDR3 region has 18 residues. Germline lookup yields CDR1 ENHRY and CDR2 SYGVKD.

This clonotype was seen at least ten times. The chain is built from TRBV5-1 and TRBJ2-2, with 11 nucleotides matching TRBD2. Germline V gene sequence: CDR1 SGHRS, CDR2 YFSETQ. The CDR3 contains 17 residues. The junction had 5 bases not matched to a gene; V was cut back by 0 bases and J by 4 bases. The CDR3, as DNA: TGCGCCAGCAGCTTGGAAGCTAGCGGGGGGATCACCGGGGAGCTGTTTTTT. It specifies CASSLEASGGITGELFF.

This clonotype was observed at least ten times. This chain uses TRBV10-2 with TRBJ1-4; D gene ambiguous. Deletions cut 5 bases from V and 0 bases from J, with 7 bases between. This CDR3 has 14 residues. The germline CDR1 and CDR2 sequences are WSHSY and SAAADI. In DNA, the CDR3 is TGCGCCAGCAGTCGACTAGCAACTAATGAAAAACTGTTTTTT. It encodes CASSRLATNEKLFF.

This clonotype was seen many times. The chain recombines TRBV6-6 with TRBJ1-6; D call uncertain. CDR1 MNHNY and CDR2 SVGAGI come from the germline V gene (reference sequence). The CDR3 contains 12 residues. V lost 8 bases to trimming and J lost 9 bases, with 11 bases between them. In nucleotides, the CDR3 is TGTGCCAGCGGCCAGGATAGTTCACCCCTCCACTTT. Amino acid sequence: CASGQDSSPLHF.

In this sample, this clonotype turned up a few times. The J gene is TRBJ1-4, the V gene TRBV7-9; D is ambiguous. Germline assignment: CDR1 SEHNR and CDR2 FQNEAQ (reference sequence). The CDR3 spans 12 residues. Trimming cost V 5 bases and J 2 bases, with 3 bases left between them. The CDR3 is CASSDTNEKLFF. CDR3 DNA sequence: TGTGCCAGCAGCGATACTAATGAAAAACTGTTTTTT.

This clonotype occurred many times. V usage is TRBV5-1 and J usage is TRBJ2-5, with TRBD2 identical over 10 bases. With V trimmed by 7 bases and J by 4 bases, 10 bases remained unmatched. This CDR3 has 15 amino acids. Germline CDR1 is SGHRS and CDR2 is YFSETQ. This chain's CDR3 is CASWRGASGGETQYF. In nucleotides, the CDR3 is TGCGCCAGCTGGAGAGGAGCTAGCGGGGGAGAGACCCAGTACTTC.

The chain joins TRBV7-2 to TRBJ1-1; possibly TRBD1 for D (6 bases). This CDR3 spans 14 amino acids. Germline lookup yields CDR1 SGHTA and CDR2 FQGNSA. V lost 1 base and J 7 bases, leaving 13 bases between the germline ends. As DNA, the CDR3 is TGTGCCAGCAGCTTAGGGGGCAGGGGTGGTGAAGCTTTCTTT. Its protein is CASSLGGRGGEAFF.

The rearrangement uses TRBV3-1 and TRBJ2-3, with D perhaps matching TRBD2 (6 bases). Germline values: CDR1 LGHDT, CDR2 YNNKEL (reference sequence). The CDR3 consists of 16 residues. V lost 5 bases and J 2 bases, leaving 17 bases between the germline ends. The chain's CDR3 is CASSYPGTPTTDTQYF. In nucleotides, the CDR3 is TGTGCCAGCAGCTACCCCGGGACTCCAACCACAGATACGCAGTATTTT.

This clonotype came up a few times. V gene TRBV9 combines with J gene TRBJ1-2; D not certain. Germline V gene data show CDR1 as SGDLS and CDR2 as YYNGEE. The CDR3 runs 14 residues. V was clipped by 0 bases and J by 5 bases, with 11 bases between them. CDR3 DNA sequence: TGTGCCAGCAGCGTAGGGGGAGGGAATTATGGCTACACCTTC. Residues: CASSVGGGNYGYTF.

This clonotype showed up many times. CDR3 protein: CASSFAKDHSNQPQHF. CDR3 nucleotide sequence: TGTGCCAGCAGTTTCGCCAAGGACCATAGCAATCAGCCCCAGCATTTT. The chain has TRBV27 and TRBJ1-5, with D hard to call. In germline, CDR1 is MNHEY, CDR2 SMNVEV (reference sequence). The CDR3 extends over 16 amino acids. Trimming shortened V by 3 bases and J by 0 bases, and 12 bases separated the two germline ends.

This clonotype was seen many times. The rearrangement uses TRBV4-3 and TRBJ2-3, with D hard to call. The germline CDR1 and CDR2 sequences are LGHNA and YSLEER. Trimming left V 1 base short and J 1 base short, with 15 bases between. The CDR3 runs 17 residues. The chain's CDR3 is CASSQGPTSAGTDTQYF. The CDR3 DNA sequence: TGCGCCAGCAGCCAAGGACCTACCAGCGCCGGCACAGATACGCAGTATTTT.

At least ten counts were recorded for this clonotype. V gene TRBV3-1 combines with J gene TRBJ1-2; D gene uncertain. V dropped 5 bases and J dropped 8 bases, with 15 bases sitting between them. The germline CDR1 and CDR2 sequences are LGHDT and YNNKEL (reference sequence). The length of the CDR3 is 13 residues. CDR3 in amino acids: CASSYTAFEGYTF. CDR3 bases: TGTGCCAGCAGCTACACGGCGTTTGAGGGCTACACCTTC.

This clonotype was recorded many times. This sequence joins TRBV2 and TRBJ2-2, with a possible D match to TRBD1 (6 bases). Germline loops: CDR1 SNHLY, CDR2 FYNNEI. CDR3 length: 15 amino acids. The V and J ends lost 6 bases and 3 bases respectively, with 14 bases between them. CDR3 nucleotide sequence: TGTGCCAGCAGAAAAGAGGACAGCCACACCGGGGAGCTGTTTTTT. As protein: CASRKEDSHTGELFF.

At least ten counts were recorded for this clonotype. The CDR3 protein is CASSYRVGNTIYF. CDR3 sequence (DNA): TGTGCCAGCAGTTACAGGGTTGGAAACACCATATATTTT. The rearrangement joins TRBV6-6 to TRBJ1-3; D is unresolved. The CDR3 is 13 amino acids. Germline CDR1 and CDR2: MNHNY and SVGAGI (reference sequence). V dropped 2 bases and J dropped 3 bases, with 5 bases sitting between them.

This clonotype was counted at least ten times. The rearrangement joins TRBV20-1 to TRBJ1-6; perhaps TRBD1 as D (6 bases). Trimming removed 6 bases from V and 10 bases from J, with 13 bases in between. The CDR3 has 12 residues. Per the germline V gene, CDR1 is DFQATT and CDR2 is SNEGSKA (reference sequence). Here the CDR3 DNA reads TGCAGTGCCCACAGGGAGGCCTCACCCCTCCACTTT. Its protein product is CSAHREASPLHF.

This clonotype was observed a handful of times. This chain uses TRBV5-1 with TRBJ2-7; D not certain. Per germline, CDR1 SGHRS and CDR2 YFSETQ. V lost 4 bases and J lost 3, with 14 bases in between. The CDR3 loop spans 14 amino acids. This chain's CDR3 is CASSPLTRGYEQYF. As DNA, the CDR3 is TGCGCCAGCAGCCCGCTGACACGTGGCTACGAGCAGTACTTC.

The chain combines TRBV7-2 with TRBJ2-3; 7 positions match TRBD2. V lost 5 bases and J lost 0; bases outside the gene matches: 8. The CDR3 extends over 16 amino acids. From germline, CDR1 is SGHTA and CDR2 FQGNSA. This chain's CDR3 is CASSPSRGVSTDTQYF. CDR3 coding DNA: TGTGCCAGCAGCCCCTCCCGGGGGGTCAGCACAGATACGCAGTATTTT.

This clonotype was detected ten times or more. The J gene is TRBJ1-6, the V gene TRBV18; D may be TRBD1 (5 bases). The CDR3 is made up of 13 amino acids. Germline-derived CDR1 and CDR2 are KGHSH and LQKENI. V lost 8 bases to trimming and J lost 9 bases, with 14 bases between them. For the CDR3, the DNA is TGTGCCAGCGCTGAGGACAACGGTTCACCCCTCCACTTT. Translation: CASAEDNGSPLHF.

Ten or more counts support this clonotype. The V gene is TRBV4-3, the J gene TRBJ1-1; weak D call: TRBD1 (6 bases). The CDR3 is 16 amino acids. The ends were cut back, 4 bases at V and 4 bases at J, with 19 bases in the middle. Germline V gene lookup returns CDR1 LGHNA and CDR2 YSLEER. CDR3 nucleotides: TGCGCCAGCAGCCGAGGGGGGGGGATGGGAAGCACTGAAGCTTTCTTT. As protein: CASSRGGGMGSTEAFF.

A few counts support this clonotype. This chain links TRBV20-1 with TRBJ1-2, with D tentatively TRBD1 (5 bases). The CDR3 is 15 residues long. In germline, CDR1 is DFQATT, CDR2 SNEGSKA (reference sequence). Trimming cost V 2 bases and J 2 bases, with 15 bases left between them. CDR3 residues: CSARKAGIINYGYTF. The CDR3 DNA follows: TGCAGTGCTAGAAAGGCAGGGATAATAAACTATGGCTACACCTTC.

To note about this clonotype: A clone one base away is much larger, so this may be a read error. J is TRBJ2-4 and V is TRBV3-1, with D possibly being TRBD1 (5 bases). Germline V CDR1 and CDR2: LGHDT, YNNKEL (reference sequence). The CDR3 covers 15 residues. Here the CDR3 reads CASSLALTDKNTQYF. CDR3 coding DNA: TGTGCCAGCAGCCTGGCCTTGACGGACAAAAACACTCAGTACTTC.

This clonotype was recorded a few times. The J gene is TRBJ1-2, the V gene TRBV5-1, with 9 bases aligning to TRBD1. This CDR3 is 13 amino acids long. V dropped 4 bases and J dropped 7; count of bases not matched to a gene: 5. Germline V gene data show CDR1 as SGHRS and CDR2 as YFSETQ. CDR3 DNA: TGCGCCAGCAGCCTAGGACAGGGGAGTGGCTACACCTTC. This codes for CASSLGQGSGYTF.